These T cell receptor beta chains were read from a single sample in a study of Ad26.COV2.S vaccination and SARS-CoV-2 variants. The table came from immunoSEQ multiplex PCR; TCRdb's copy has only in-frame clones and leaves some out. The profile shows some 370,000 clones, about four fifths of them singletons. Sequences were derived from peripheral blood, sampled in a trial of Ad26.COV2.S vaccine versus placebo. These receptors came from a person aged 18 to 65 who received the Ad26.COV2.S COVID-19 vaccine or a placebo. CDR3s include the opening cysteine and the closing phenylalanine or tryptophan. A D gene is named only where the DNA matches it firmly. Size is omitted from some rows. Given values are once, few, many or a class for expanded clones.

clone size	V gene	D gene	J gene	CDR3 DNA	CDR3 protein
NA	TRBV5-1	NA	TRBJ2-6	TGCGCCAGCAGCACCGGACGGACCTCTGGGGCCAACGTCCTGACTTTC	CASSTGRTSGANVLTF
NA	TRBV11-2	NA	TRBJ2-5	TGTGCCAGCAGCCGCCAAGGCCCTATACCGGGACCAGGGGCGAAGACCCAGTACTTC	CASSRQGPIPGPGAKTQYF
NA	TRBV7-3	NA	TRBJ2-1	TGTGCCAGCAGCTTAGCGGCTAATATCTACAATGAGCAGTTCTTC	CASSLAANIYNEQFF
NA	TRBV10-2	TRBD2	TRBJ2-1	TGCGCCAGCAGTGACCCGGGACTAGCGGTTAGATATGAGCAGTTCTTC	CASSDPGLAVRYEQFF
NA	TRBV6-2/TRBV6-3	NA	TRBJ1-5	TGTGCCAGCAGTTACCCCCCCACTCAGCCCCAGCATTTT	CASSYPPTQPQHF
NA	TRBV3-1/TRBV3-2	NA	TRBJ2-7	TGTGCCAGCAGCCAAACCCCAGTCGAGCAGTACTTC	CASSQTPVEQYF
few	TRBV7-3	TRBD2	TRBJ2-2	TGTGCCAGCAGCCCGACTAGCGGGAGGCCGGCCGGGGAGCTGTTTTTT	CASSPTSGRPAGELFF
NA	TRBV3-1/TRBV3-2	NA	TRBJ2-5	TGTGCCAGCAGCCTCTCCCCGGCGGGGACCCATGAGACCCAGTACTTC	CASSLSPAGTHETQYF
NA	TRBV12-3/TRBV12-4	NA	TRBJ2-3	TGTGCCAGCAGCCCTTCCACTGCGTATACGCAGTATTTT	CASSPSTAYTQYF
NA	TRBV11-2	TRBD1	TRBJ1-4	TGTGCCAGCAGCCCCATGGGACAGGGAGGGGAAAAACTGTTTTTT	CASSPMGQGGEKLFF
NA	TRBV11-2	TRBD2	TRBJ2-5	TGTGCCAGCAGCCGGGGGGGGCCCTCGGAGACCCAGTACTTC	CASSRGGPSETQYF
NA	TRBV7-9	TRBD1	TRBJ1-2	TGTGCCAGCAGCCAGTGGGACAGGGGGCCCGGCGGCTACACCTTC	CASSQWDRGPGGYTF
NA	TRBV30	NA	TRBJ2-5	TGTGCCTGGAGTAGGGGATGGGAGACCCAGTACTTC	CAWSRGWETQYF
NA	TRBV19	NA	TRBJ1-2	TGTGCCAGTAGTATAGTGGGGAGCTACTATGGCTACACCTTC	CASSIVGSYYGYTF
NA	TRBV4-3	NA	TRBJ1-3	TGCGCCAGCAGCCAAGACAGGGGCCGAGGAAACACCATATATTTT	CASSQDRGRGNTIYF